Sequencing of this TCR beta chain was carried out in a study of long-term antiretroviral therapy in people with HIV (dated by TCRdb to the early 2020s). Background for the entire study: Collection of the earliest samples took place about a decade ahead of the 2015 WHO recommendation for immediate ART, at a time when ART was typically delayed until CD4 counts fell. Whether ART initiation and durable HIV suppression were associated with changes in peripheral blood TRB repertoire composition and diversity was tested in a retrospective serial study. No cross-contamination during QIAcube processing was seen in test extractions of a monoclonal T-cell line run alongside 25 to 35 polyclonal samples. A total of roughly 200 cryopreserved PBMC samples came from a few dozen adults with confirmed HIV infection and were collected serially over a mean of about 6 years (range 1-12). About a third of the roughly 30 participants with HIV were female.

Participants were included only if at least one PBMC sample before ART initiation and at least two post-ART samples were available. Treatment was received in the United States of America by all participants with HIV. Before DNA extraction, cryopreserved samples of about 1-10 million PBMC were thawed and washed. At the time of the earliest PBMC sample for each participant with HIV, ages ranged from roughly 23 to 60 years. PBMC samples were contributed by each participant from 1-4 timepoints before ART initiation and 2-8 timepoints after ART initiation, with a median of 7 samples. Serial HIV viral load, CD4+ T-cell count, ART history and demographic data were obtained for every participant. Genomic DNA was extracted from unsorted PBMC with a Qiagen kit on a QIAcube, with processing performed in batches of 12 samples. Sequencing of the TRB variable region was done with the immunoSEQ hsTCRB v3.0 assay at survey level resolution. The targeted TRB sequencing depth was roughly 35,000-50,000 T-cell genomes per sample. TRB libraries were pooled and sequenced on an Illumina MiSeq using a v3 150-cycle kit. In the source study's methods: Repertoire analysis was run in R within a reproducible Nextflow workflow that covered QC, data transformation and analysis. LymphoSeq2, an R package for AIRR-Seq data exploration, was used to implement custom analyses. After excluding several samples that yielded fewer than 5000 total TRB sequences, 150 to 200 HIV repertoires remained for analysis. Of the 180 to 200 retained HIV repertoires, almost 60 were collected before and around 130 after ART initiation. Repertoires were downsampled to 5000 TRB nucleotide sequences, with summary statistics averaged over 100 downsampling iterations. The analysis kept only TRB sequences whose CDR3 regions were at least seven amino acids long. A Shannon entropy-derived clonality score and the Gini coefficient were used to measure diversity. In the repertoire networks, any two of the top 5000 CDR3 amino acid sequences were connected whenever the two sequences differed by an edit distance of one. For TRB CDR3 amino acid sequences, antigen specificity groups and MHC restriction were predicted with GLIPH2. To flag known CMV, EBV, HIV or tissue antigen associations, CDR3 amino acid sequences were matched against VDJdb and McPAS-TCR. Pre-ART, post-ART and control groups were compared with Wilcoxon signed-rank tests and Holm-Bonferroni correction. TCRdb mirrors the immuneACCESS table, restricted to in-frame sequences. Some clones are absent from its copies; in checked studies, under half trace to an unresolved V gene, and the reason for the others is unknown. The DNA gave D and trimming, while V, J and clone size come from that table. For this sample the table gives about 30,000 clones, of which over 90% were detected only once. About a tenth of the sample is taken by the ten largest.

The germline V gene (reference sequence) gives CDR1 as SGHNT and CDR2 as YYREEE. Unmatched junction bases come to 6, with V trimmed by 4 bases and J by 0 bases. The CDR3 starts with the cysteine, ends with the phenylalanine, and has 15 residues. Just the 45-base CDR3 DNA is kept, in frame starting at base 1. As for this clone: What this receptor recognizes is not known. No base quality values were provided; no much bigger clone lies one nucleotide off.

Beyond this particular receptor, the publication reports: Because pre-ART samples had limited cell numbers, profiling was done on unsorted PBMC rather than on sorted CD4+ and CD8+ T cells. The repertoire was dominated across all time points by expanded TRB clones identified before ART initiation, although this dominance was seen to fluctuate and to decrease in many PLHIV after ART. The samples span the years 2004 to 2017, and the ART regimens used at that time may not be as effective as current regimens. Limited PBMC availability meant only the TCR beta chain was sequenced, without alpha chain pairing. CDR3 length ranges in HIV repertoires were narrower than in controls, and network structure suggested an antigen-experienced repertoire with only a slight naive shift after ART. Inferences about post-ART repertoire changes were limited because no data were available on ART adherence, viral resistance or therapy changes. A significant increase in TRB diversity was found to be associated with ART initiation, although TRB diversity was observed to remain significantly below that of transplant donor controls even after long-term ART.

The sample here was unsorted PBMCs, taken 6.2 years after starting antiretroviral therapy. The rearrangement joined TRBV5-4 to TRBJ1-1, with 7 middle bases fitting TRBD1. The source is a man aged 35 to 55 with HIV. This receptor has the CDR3 CASSQKQGLNTEAFF. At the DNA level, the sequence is TGTGCCAGCAGCCAAAAACAGGGGCTGAACACTGAAGCTTTCTTT.